This T cell receptor (beta chain) was captured in a study of blood T cells in healthy people across ages. Background on the study: About one barcoded beta molecule per two T cells was captured by template switching. Study-wide results and caveats: A strong correlation was seen between TCR beta diversity and naive T cell percentage. Both higher diversity and more naive CD4+ cells marked long-lived donors when set against aged donors.

Per germline, CDR1 SQVTM and CDR2 ANQGSEA. V shed 6 bases, J shed 5 bases, and the junction held 7 bases outside the gene matches. The CDR3 runs to 13 residues. A second PCR of 7 to 11 cycles used a sample-barcoded 5' primer and a J-beta primer mix. TCRdb re-derived calls from the 5' RACE reads in MiXCR, one entry per CDR3 protein. The table has over a million distinct CDR3 sequences, 40% to 45% seen once. Total RNA was extracted at no less than 5 micrograms per sample. There are many counts of this clonotype. The antigen is unknown. The chain uses TRBV29-1 and TRBJ2-5; 9 bases match TRBD1. The sequenced sample was blood. The sequence derives from an older woman in good health. Here the CDR3 DNA reads TGCAGCGTGGTACAGGGGGCGCAGGAGACCCAGTACTTC. Translating it yields CSVVQGAQETQYF.